This is a list of T cell receptor beta chains from one sample in a study of CD8+CD57+ T cells in acquired aplastic anemia. One entry per CDR3 protein results from TCRdb running MiXCR on the reads. The table has under 200,000 distinct CDR3 sequences, around half seen once; the top ten hold around 3%. Sequencing input: sorted CD4+, CD8+, or CD8+CD57+ T cells (not recorded which) from PBMCs. The receptor set was obtained from a human donor with aplastic anemia. The conserved cysteine and the conserved F or W are not part of the CDR3 here.

V gene	J gene	CDR3 protein
TRBV12-3/TRBV12-4	TRBJ1-2	ASRIQGGYGYT
TRBV6-1	TRBJ2-5	ASRTGLAGVGETQY
TRBV2	TRBJ1-5	ASTQNGQSNQPQH
TRBV2	TRBJ2-7	ASSGLAGGAYEQY
TRBV20-1	TRBJ1-5	SARSGTGAQPQH
TRBV7-3	TRBJ1-4	ASSRGGPTNEKLF
TRBV9	TRBJ2-1	ASSVDSGVVGVREQF
TRBV20-1	TRBJ2-7	SAVKDGSYEQY
TRBV12-3/TRBV12-4	TRBJ2-1	ASSQQGTGNEQF
TRBV28	TRBJ2-7	ASSPMTYEQY
TRBV20-1	TRBJ2-7	SAPLSGRMTYEQY
TRBV6-9	TRBJ2-7	ASSYRGQSYEQY
TRBV5-1	TRBJ1-3	ASSLSGTGSSGNTIY
TRBV12-3/TRBV12-4	TRBJ1-1	ASSFSSGGTEAF
TRBV10-3	TRBJ2-5	AISEDSGQETQY
TRBV6-4	TRBJ2-2	ATSGSGTGGTGELF
TRBV25-1	TRBJ1-1	ASSITGRDTEAF
TRBV10-2	TRBJ1-1	ASSASPGGTEAF
TRBV12-3/TRBV12-4	TRBJ2-3	ASSGAGGTDTQY
TRBV7-9	TRBJ2-7	ASSAYSYEQY
TRBV5-1	TRBJ1-6	ASSLDRGLHSPLH
TRBV2	TRBJ2-7	ASSVWGGYEQY
TRBV9	TRBJ2-2	ASSGPGELF
TRBV5-1	TRBJ2-1	ASSSTSGGVYNEQF
TRBV10-3	TRBJ2-7	AISEGDRGGYEQY
TRBV3-1	TRBJ1-2	ASSQEDGLGIGYT
TRBV2	TRBJ2-2	ASSLAGGRTGELF
TRBV19	TRBJ2-1	ASNLGSLNEQF
TRBV6-1	TRBJ2-2	ASRPGLADRGNTGELF